Each of the 21 T cell receptor beta chains below was sequenced from the same sample in a study of control samples from healthy donors and cancer patients (TCRdb year 2020). Library preparation was by the immunoSEQ multiplex PCR assay. The immuneACCESS repertoire file appears here via TCRdb, limited to in-frame rearrangements. These files lack a portion of the clones; in checked studies, under half of the deficit traces to unresolved V genes, and the cause of the others is not known. The sample profile shows 120,000 or so clones; about 92% of them were found once. The ten largest account for approximately 0.58% of the sample. Sequenced input: PBMCs. These receptors were collected from a man of 80 years or more with head and neck cancer.

V is TRBV24-1 and J is TRBJ1-2; no reliable D call. V lost 3 bases, J lost 8 bases, and 15 bases lay in between. This CDR3 spans 14 amino acids. Germline CDR1 reads KGHDR; CDR2 reads SFDVKD. The CDR3 spells CATSDPGSSAGYTF. In DNA, the CDR3 is TGTGCCACCAGTGATCCGGGGTCGTCAGCGGGCTACACCTTC.

V and J are TRBV25-1 and TRBJ1-2; perhaps TRBD1 as D (6 bases). This CDR3 has 11 residues. Trimming removed 6 bases from V and 8 bases from J, with 10 bases in between. Germline V lookup: CDR1 MGHDK, CDR2 SYGVNS. CDR3 residues: CASRGARGYTF. The CDR3 nucleotides read TGTGCCAGCAGGGGGGCTAGGGGCTACACCTTC.

The J gene is TRBJ2-7, the V gene TRBV5-6; 9 bases match TRBD1. The CDR3 is 15 residues long. CDR1 and CDR2 (germline): SGHDT, YYEEEE. V lost 7 bases and J lost 2; bases outside the gene matches: 10. The CDR3 loop reads CASCYYRDRAYEQYF. The CDR3 DNA reads as TGTGCCAGCTGTTATTACCGGGACAGGGCCTACGAGCAGTACTTC.

This rearrangement joins TRBV19 to TRBJ1-6; D is ambiguous. The CDR3 has 12 residues. CDR1 and CDR2 from the germline V gene are LNHDA and SQIVND (reference sequence). V was pared by 3 bases and J by 7 bases, with 4 bases between. CDR3 in amino acids: CASSINNSPLHF. In DNA form, the CDR3 reads TGTGCCAGTAGTATTAACAATTCACCCCTCCACTTT. Supplemented by reference TRBV19 and TRBJ1-6, the full variable domain reads DGGITQSPKYLFRKEGQNVTLSCEQNLNHDAMYWYRQDPGQGLRLIYYSQIVNDFQKGDIAEGYSVSREKKESFPLTVTSAQKNPTAFYLCASSINNSPLHFGNGTRLTVT.

V is TRBV27 and J is TRBJ2-7; D is ambiguous. Germline values: CDR1 MNHEY, CDR2 SMNVEV (reference sequence). The CDR3 is 16 residues long. Trimming shortened V by 6 bases and J by 0 bases, and 18 bases separated the two germline ends. In DNA, the CDR3 is TGTGCCAGCAGCCCCGAAGGTCCGCCTCACTCCTACGAGCAGTACTTC. This codes for CASSPEGPPHSYEQYF.

V is TRBV15 and J is TRBJ2-1, with D maybe TRBD1 (5 bases). V gave up 2 bases and J gave up 10 bases, with 12 bases separating them. This CDR3 contains 13 residues. Germline V CDR1 and CDR2: LNHNV, YYDKDF (reference sequence). The CDR3 here is CATSRFQGTEQFF. Here the CDR3 DNA reads TGTGCCACCAGCAGATTCCAGGGAACCGAGCAGTTCTTC.

The rearrangement links TRBV10-3 to TRBJ1-2; TRBD1 might be the D (5 bases). Between the trimmed V and J ends, which lost 0 bases and 4 bases, there was a span of 12 bases. Looked up from germline, CDR1 is ENHRY and CDR2 is SYGVKD. The CDR3 length is 15 residues. This CDR3 reads CAISESVTGTYGYTF. The CDR3 nucleotides read TGTGCCATCAGTGAGTCTGTAACCGGGACCTATGGCTACACCTTC.

This clone was found once. The gene calls are TRBV5-4 and TRBJ2-1, with D maybe TRBD1 (5 bases). V was cut by 4 bases and J by 8 bases, with 13 bases left in between. The CDR3 runs 13 residues. Germline V gene sequence: CDR1 SGHNT, CDR2 YYREEE (reference sequence). The CDR3 sequence: CASSQGGRDEQFF. In nucleotides, the CDR3 is TGTGCCAGCAGCCAGGGTGGACGGGATGAGCAGTTCTTC.

This clone showed up just once. Other DNA sequences within the sample encode an identical CDR3. This rearrangement joins TRBV19 to TRBJ2-1, with D unclear. Between the trimmed V and J ends, which lost 5 bases and 0 bases, there was a span of 14 bases. This CDR3 spans 16 amino acids. The germline V gene has CDR1 LNHDA and CDR2 SQIVND (reference sequence). CDR3 DNA: TGTGCCAGTAGTTCCCGTACGGGCGGCTCCTACAATGAGCAGTTCTTC. Encoded protein: CASSSRTGGSYNEQFF.

The count of this clone is one. The rearrangement uses TRBV27 and TRBJ2-2; D gene unclear. V was cut by 1 base and J by 5 bases, with 20 bases left in between. Per germline, CDR1 MNHEY and CDR2 SMNVEV (reference sequence). The CDR3 totals 18 residues. CDR3 in amino acids: CASSLFTSRRFGTGELFF. The DNA for the CDR3 is TGTGCCAGCAGTTTATTTACATCACGCCGGTTTGGTACCGGGGAGCTGTTTTTT.

The genes are TRBV5-4 and TRBJ2-5; D is unresolved. This CDR3 contains 14 residues. Trimming removed 0 bases at V and 1 base at J, with 7 bases between. Germline V gene lookup returns CDR1 SGHNT and CDR2 YYREEE (reference sequence). CDR3 DNA sequence: TGTGCCAGCAGCTTGGGACGCTTCCAAGAGACCCAGTACTTC. Translating it yields CASSLGRFQETQYF. The full variable domain, completed using reference TRBV5-4 and TRBJ2-5, is ETGVTQSPTHLIKTRGQQVTLRCSSQSGHNTVSWYQQALGQGPQFIFQYYREEENGRGNFPPRFSGLQFPNYSSELNVNALELDDSALYLCASSLGRFQETQYFGPGTRLLVL.

The chain uses TRBV11-2 and TRBJ2-5; D may be TRBD2 (6 bases). The CDR3 extends over 15 amino acids. Deletions cut 3 bases from V and 1 base from J, with 12 bases between. The germline gives CDR1 SGHAT, CDR2 FQNNGV. This CDR3 reads CASSFGWGVQETQYF. Here the CDR3 DNA reads TGTGCCAGCAGCTTCGGCTGGGGGGTCCAAGAGACCCAGTACTTC.

The chain joins TRBV30 to TRBJ1-1; D ambiguous. V dropped 4 bases and J dropped 1 base, with 13 bases sitting between them. Germline-derived CDR1 and CDR2 are GTSNPN and SVGIG (reference sequence). The CDR3 length is 14 residues. The DNA for the CDR3 is TGTGCCTGGACTCCGAAGCACGGGAACACTGAAGCTTTCTTT. Encoded protein: CAWTPKHGNTEAFF.

The chain couples TRBV7-2 to TRBJ1-2; tentative D call: TRBD1 (6 bases). CDR3 length: 13 residues. V was cut by 6 bases and J by 3 bases, with 11 bases left in between. Germline V gene sequence: CDR1 SGHTA, CDR2 FQGNSA. CDR3 in amino acids: CASRIQGHYGYTF. Here the CDR3 DNA reads TGTGCCAGCAGAATACAGGGTCACTATGGCTACACCTTC.

This chain connects TRBV4-3 to TRBJ1-1; TRBD1 is a possible D gene (5 bases). Trimming pared 0 bases from V and 3 bases from J, leaving 8 bases between. Germline loops: CDR1 LGHNA, CDR2 YSLEER. The CDR3 totals 14 residues. CDR3 bases: TGCGCCAGCAGCCAAGAAGACAGAGACACTGAAGCTTTCTTT. Amino acids: CASSQEDRDTEAFF.

The CDR3 loop reads CASSSSGRVDNEQFF. DNA for the CDR3: TGTGCCAGCAGCTCTAGCGGGAGGGTCGACAATGAGCAGTTCTTC. The chain carries TRBV7-2 and TRBJ2-1; TRBD2 aligns across 12 bases. The length of the CDR3 is 15 residues. Trimming took 4 bases from V and 5 from J; bases not matched to a gene: 3. Germline V CDR1 and CDR2: SGHTA, FQGNSA.

The table lists this clone with a count of one. J is TRBJ1-1 and V is TRBV5-1; perhaps TRBD1 as D (5 bases). CDR1 is SGHRS, CDR2 YFSETQ, per germline. V was clipped by 1 base and J by 0 bases, with 10 bases between them. The length of the CDR3 is 15 residues. The CDR3 sequence: CASSLWDGLNTEAFF. For the CDR3, the DNA is TGCGCCAGCAGCTTGTGGGACGGATTGAACACTGAAGCTTTCTTT.

The chain has TRBV11-2 and TRBJ1-2; 7 positions match TRBD1. This CDR3 spans 16 amino acids. Germline V gene data show CDR1 as SGHAT and CDR2 as FQNNGV. The ends lost 4 bases at V and 6 bases at J; junction bases unmatched: 14. CDR3 coding DNA: TGTGCCAGCAGCTCCACAGGGGCTTTGAGTTGGCATGGCTACACCTTC. As protein: CASSSTGALSWHGYTF.

This chain joins TRBV29-1 and TRBJ1-1; the D gene is possibly TRBD1 (5 bases). The V and J ends lost 6 bases and 4 bases respectively, with 9 bases between them. The CDR3 totals 11 residues. Germline CDR1 and CDR2: SQVTM and ANQGSEA. The CDR3 here is CSVGRTTEAFF. In DNA, the CDR3 is TGCAGCGTGGGACGGACCACTGAAGCTTTCTTT.

The rearrangement uses TRBV5-5 and TRBJ1-6; D is uncertain. In germline, CDR1 is SGHKS, CDR2 YYEKEE (reference sequence). V was clipped by 4 bases and J by 11 bases, with 19 bases between them. The CDR3 sequence is 15 residues long. CDR3 bases: TGTGCCAGCAGCCTGACAACCTCTCGGTTGGCACCCCTCCACTTT. Its translation: CASSLTTSRLAPLHF.

The count of this clone is one. This chain connects TRBV6-2 or TRBV6-3 to TRBJ2-1; 11 bases line up with TRBD2. The germline V gene has CDR1 MNHEY and CDR2 SVGEGT. CDR3 length equals 15 residues. V dropped 4 bases and J dropped 6; count of bases not matched to a gene: 5. In nucleotides, the CDR3 is TGTGCCAGCAGTTCGCTAGCGGGAGGCGTCAATGAGCAGTTCTTC. This encodes CASSSLAGGVNEQFF.